These 13 T cell receptor beta chains were sequenced from one sample in a study of tumour-infiltrating T cells in Burkitt lymphoma. Assay used: immunoSEQ multiplex PCR; TCRdb lists only in-frame clones, some missing. This sample has 2,500 to 3,000 clones, with 75% to 85% found just once. Sequenced input: tumor tissue. The receptors shown here come from a human donor with diffuse large B-cell lymphoma.

The gene calls are TRBV6-1 and TRBJ1-1; a weak D match, TRBD1 (5 bases). The germline V gene encodes CDR1 MNHNS and CDR2 SASEGT. The CDR3 length is 15 residues. The V and J ends lost 6 bases and 1 base respectively, with 15 bases between them. As DNA, the CDR3 is TGTGCCAGCAGCGAGGACACGGGGGGGAACACTGAAGCTTTCTTT. This codes for CASSEDTGGNTEAFF.

The gene calls are TRBV25-1 and TRBJ1-2, with D possibly matching TRBD1 (6 bases). V was pared by 8 bases and J by 5 bases, with 24 bases between. The CDR3 is made up of 16 amino acids. Germline V CDR1 and CDR2: MGHDK, SYGVNS. CDR3 protein: CASGGDGGHYGYGYTF. The CDR3 coding sequence is TGTGCCAGCGGGGGCGATGGGGGACATTACGGATATGGCTACACCTTC.

The rearrangement joins TRBV27 to TRBJ2-2; maybe TRBD2 (5 bases). The V gene lost 6 bases and the J gene lost 4 bases, with 18 bases spanning the gap. Per germline, CDR1 MNHEY and CDR2 SMNVEV (reference sequence). This CDR3 is 16 amino acids long. The CDR3 bases are TGTGCCAGCAGCGGCTACCTACCTCGGGGCACCGGGGAGCTGTTTTTT. This codes for CASSGYLPRGTGELFF.

J is TRBJ1-1 and V is TRBV9, with TRBD1 as a possible D gene (5 bases). V lost 4 bases, J lost 1 base, and 11 bases lay in between. CDR1 SGDLS and CDR2 YYNGEE come from the germline V gene. The CDR3 consists of 14 residues. The CDR3 loop is CASSLGTPNTEAFF. The CDR3 nucleotides read TGTGCCAGCAGCCTCGGGACGCCGAACACTGAAGCTTTCTTT.

The chain combines TRBV7-2 with TRBJ2-2; 12 bases match TRBD1. V shed 3 bases, J shed 9 bases, and the junction held 2 bases outside the gene matches. Germline V CDR1 and CDR2: SGHTA, FQGNSA. The CDR3 length is 14 residues. CDR3 in DNA: TGTGCCAGCAGCTTGGGACAGGGGGCCCGGGAGCTGTTTTTT. It encodes CASSLGQGARELFF.

This CDR3 is CAWSEGRSYEQYF. In DNA, the CDR3 is TGTGCCTGGAGTGAGGGTCGCTCCTACGAGCAGTACTTC. The chain employs TRBV30 and TRBJ2-7, with no clear D. The CDR3 runs 13 residues. Germline CDR1 reads GTSNPN; CDR2 reads SVGIG (reference sequence). Deletions cut 1 base from V and 0 bases from J, with 7 bases between.

This chain connects TRBV4-2 to TRBJ2-1; maybe TRBD1 (6 bases). V was pared by 0 bases and J by 4 bases, with 19 bases between. Germline V CDR1 and CDR2: LGHNA, YNFKEQ. The CDR3 length is 18 residues. The CDR3 protein is CASSQEQGGQTHYNEQFF. In nucleotides, the CDR3 is TGTGCCAGCAGCCAAGAACAGGGCGGTCAGACCCATTACAATGAGCAGTTCTTC.

The chain combines TRBV28 with TRBJ2-7, with 7 bases that match TRBD1. The length of the CDR3 is 18 residues. V gave up 7 bases and J gave up 4 bases; unmatched junction bases: 22. CDR1 and CDR2 (germline): MDHEN, SYDVKM. The CDR3, as DNA: TGTGCCAGCACCAGAATTGGGAACCCTACGACAGGGTATTACGAGCAGTACTTC. It yields the protein CASTRIGNPTTGYYEQYF.

The chain has TRBV10-3 and TRBJ2-7, with TRBD2 identical over 7 bases. Trimming at V came to 4 bases and at J to 5 bases, leaving 2 bases not matched to a gene. The CDR3 spans 12 residues. The germline V gene has CDR1 ENHRY and CDR2 SYGVKD. CDR3 amino acids: CAISVGGDEQYF. Written as DNA, the CDR3 is TGTGCCATCAGTGTTGGGGGGGACGAGCAGTACTTC.

V gene TRBV18 combines with J gene TRBJ1-5; D not certain. The germline V and J ends were trimmed by 3 bases and 0 bases, with 15 bases remaining between them. The germline CDR1 and CDR2 sequences are KGHSH and LQKENI. The CDR3 extends over 17 amino acids. The CDR3 region has the DNA TGTGCCAGCTCACCGGTCAGTCCACTCTATAGCAATCAGCCCCAGCATTTT. Protein sequence: CASSPVSPLYSNQPQHF.

This chain links TRBV2 with TRBJ1-2; D remains unclear. The CDR3 has 11 residues. Germline CDR1 is SNHLY and CDR2 is FYNNEI. With 8 bases removed from V and 9 bases from J, the gap between germline ends came to 13 bases. Here the CDR3 reads CASELGRSYTF. The DNA for the CDR3 is TGTGCCAGCGAACTCGGCCGTAGCTACACCTTC.

The chain recombines TRBV19 with TRBJ2-1; 9 bases agree with TRBD1. The CDR3 has 16 residues. J was trimmed by 7 bases and V by 0 bases; bases with no gene match: 7. The germline CDR1 and CDR2 sequences are LNHDA and SQIVND (reference sequence). The DNA for the CDR3 is TGTGCCAGTAGTATAGAGGGGGGGGACAGGGTTAATGAGCAGTTCTTC. This gives the protein CASSIEGGDRVNEQFF.

This clone was recorded only once. The rearrangement uses TRBV4-3 and TRBJ1-2; 7 bases fit TRBD1. J lost 6 bases, V lost 0 bases, and 4 bases had no gene match. CDR3 size: 14 residues. Germline V gene lookup returns CDR1 LGHNA and CDR2 YSLEER. In DNA form, the CDR3 reads TGCGCCAGCAGCCAAGAGAGAACAGGGGATGGCTACACCTTC. Protein product: CASSQERTGDGYTF.